This T cell receptor (beta chain) was observed in a study of type 1 regulatory T cells. At the level of the study: This in vitro CD4 product, T-allo10, is enriched for Tr1 cells and alloantigen-specific. General observations from the study: Compared with non-type 1 regulatory T cells, type 1 regulatory T cells showed a more restricted TCR repertoire.

TCRdb re-called the reads with MiXCR, one entry per CDR3 protein. The table shows about 62,000 distinct CDR3 sequences, with 62% occurring only once. Per germline, CDR1 KGHSH and CDR2 LQKENI. The CDR3 is 15 amino acids. Losses at the gene ends were 2 bases for V and 4 bases for J; bases not matched to a gene: 7. On this clonotype itself: No antigen is known for it.

The receptor's source is a human donor in good health. V and J are TRBV18 and TRBJ1-1, with 7 bases aligning to TRBD1. Sequencing used cultured non-Tr1 T cells, either the whole culture or a sorted T cell fraction (not recorded which). The CDR3 region is CASSPTEGAVTEAFF. Here the CDR3 DNA reads TGTGCCAGCTCACCAACGGAGGGGGCGGTCACTGAAGCTTTCTTT. The full variable domain, completed using reference TRBV18 and TRBJ1-1, is NAGVMQNPRHLVRRRGQEARLRCSPMKGHSHVYWYRQLPEEGLKFMVYLQKENIIDESGMPKERFSAEFPKEGPSILRIQQVVRGDSAAYFCASSPTEGAVTEAFFGQGTRLTVV.